This entry is about one T cell receptor beta chain. The antigen is unknown. This specimen belongs to a study of vaccination effects on CD4 cells after COVID-19. The overall study: Convalescent patients (n = two) were sampled 16 days and one week prevaccination. Whole-study findings and limits: Early post-infection timepoints were missing from the study, which also had few convalescent patients. After vaccination, at late timepoints, clones induced by infection and by vaccine contracted markedly.

Sequenced by immunoSEQ multiplex PCR; TCRdb stores in-frame clones only, minus some. The sample includes about 22,000 clones, 60% to 80% seen only once; the top ten take approximately 17%. ViraFEST expansion of antigen-specific CD4+ T cells with viral peptide pools preceded sequencing. Having been cultured for about 10 days, the cells underwent CD4+ T cell isolation. The person had a PCR-confirmed SARS-CoV-2 infection during March to December 2020. The receptor was isolated from a human donor who had a prior SARS-CoV-2 infection. The specimen was CD4+ T cells from PBMCs cultured with SARS-CoV-2 spike peptides, collected before COVID-19 vaccination.

The CDR3 sequence: CASQDRVGHTQYF. The CDR3 region has the DNA TGCGCCAGCCAGGACAGGGTCGGGCATACGCAGTATTTT. The gene calls are TRBV5-1 and TRBJ2-3, with 8 bases identical to TRBD1. V trimming: 7 bases; J trimming: 7 bases; junction bases outside the gene matches: 8. The CDR3 extends over 13 amino acids. Germline V gives CDR1 SGHRS, CDR2 YFSETQ.